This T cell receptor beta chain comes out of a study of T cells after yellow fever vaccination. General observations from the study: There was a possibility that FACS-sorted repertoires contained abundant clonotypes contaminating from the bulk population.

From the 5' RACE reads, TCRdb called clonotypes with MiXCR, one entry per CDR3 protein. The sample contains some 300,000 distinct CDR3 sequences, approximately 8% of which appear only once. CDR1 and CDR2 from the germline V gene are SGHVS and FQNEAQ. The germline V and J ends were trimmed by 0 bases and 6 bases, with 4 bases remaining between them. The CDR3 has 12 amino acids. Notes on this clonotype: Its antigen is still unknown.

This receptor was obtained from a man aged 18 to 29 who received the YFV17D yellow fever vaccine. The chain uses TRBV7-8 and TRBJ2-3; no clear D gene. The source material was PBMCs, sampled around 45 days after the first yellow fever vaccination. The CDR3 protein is CASSLAWDTQYF. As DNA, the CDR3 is TGTGCCAGCAGCTTAGCCTGGGATACGCAGTATTTT.